The clone carrying this T cell receptor (beta chain) was seen at least ten times. CDR3 length equals 16 residues. Germline V gives CDR1 MDHEN, CDR2 SYDVKM. The J segment lost 4 bases and the V segment lost 6 bases, leaving 9 bases of the junction unmatched. These data originate in a study of T cells in Graves' hyperthyroidism and ophthalmopathy. Amplification of TCR beta CDR3 regions used RNA as the template. When the TCR CDR3 underwent first-round RT-PCR, the HTBI primer set was used. A single record per CDR3 protein comes from TCRdb applying MiXCR to the multiplex PCR reads. Of some 400,000 distinct CDR3 sequences in the sample, roughly 14% were seen once.

The TCR sequence derives from a young man with Graves' hyperthyroidism that later progressed to Graves' ophthalmopathy. This chain uses TRBV28 with TRBJ2-5, with 12 bases aligning to TRBD1. Sequenced input: blood. CDR3 in amino acids: CASRVTGTGGRETQYF. The CDR3 region has the DNA TGTGCCAGCAGGGTCACCGGGACAGGGGGCCGAGAGACCCAGTACTTC.